One sample yielded the 8 T cell receptor beta chains listed below, sequenced in a study of blood T cell repertoires in COVID-19 (dated by TCRdb to about 2020). Library construction relied on the immunoSEQ multiplex PCR assay. Here the immuneACCESS table is served through TCRdb, limited to in-frame sequences with V and J called. Missing clones are a known gap in these copies; in checked studies unresolved V genes cover under half, and the rest lacks a known reason. The sample contains some 50,000 clones, 75% to 90% of them found a single time. The top ten constitute about 15% of the sample. Sample: peripheral blood. The receptors here all came from a human donor in a cohort sampled during active COVID-19. The donor label of this sample is uncertain.

V usage is TRBV7-9 and J usage is TRBJ2-5; 11 bases are a match to TRBD2. Germline CDR1 is SEHNR and CDR2 is FQNEAQ (reference sequence). The ends lost 2 bases at V and 5 bases at J; junction bases unmatched: 7. The length of the CDR3 is 16 residues. The CDR3 loop reads CASSLPGLAVEETQYF. CDR3 in DNA: TGTGCCAGCAGCTTACCGGGACTAGCGGTGGAGGAGACCCAGTACTTC.

The J gene is TRBJ1-1, the V gene TRBV9; tentative D call: TRBD1 (5 bases). Germline V gives CDR1 SGDLS, CDR2 YYNGEE. Trimming left V 3 bases short and J 1 base short, with 13 bases between. The CDR3 is 15 amino acids. The CDR3 region has the DNA TGTGCCAGCAGCGCTTACGGGGGGACGAACACTGAAGCTTTCTTT. It encodes CASSAYGGTNTEAFF.

V gene TRBV5-8 combines with J gene TRBJ1-5; perhaps TRBD1 as D (6 bases). Germline CDR1 reads SGHTS; CDR2 reads YDEGEE. The length of the CDR3 is 16 residues. The V gene lost 3 bases and the J gene lost 2 bases, with 15 bases spanning the gap. The CDR3: CASSYRRGIGNQPQHF. DNA for the CDR3: TGTGCCAGCAGCTACCGCAGGGGTATTGGCAATCAGCCCCAGCATTTT.

This chain connects TRBV15 to TRBJ2-5; 7 bases line up with TRBD1. Germline CDR1 LNHNV, CDR2 YYDKDF (reference sequence). The V gene end was trimmed by 8 bases and the J gene end by 6 bases; junction bases not matched to a gene: 15. This CDR3 spans 15 amino acids. The CDR3 spells CATGAETGVSKTQYF. CDR3 nucleotides: TGTGCCACCGGTGCCGAAACAGGGGTCTCGAAGACCCAGTACTTC.

The chain has TRBV3-1 (or the pseudogene TRBV3-2) and TRBJ1-5, with D unresolved. Germline CDR1 reads LGHDT; CDR2 reads YNNKEL (reference sequence). Trimming left V 0 bases short and J 10 bases short, with 10 bases between. There are 13 residues in the CDR3. The CDR3 loop reads CASSQDVRGPQHF. CDR3 DNA: TGTGCCAGCAGCCAAGATGTCCGGGGTCCCCAGCATTTT.

This chain's CDR3 is CASSELGQGANTEAFF. CDR3 coding DNA: TGTGCCAGCAGTGAGCTGGGGCAGGGGGCCAACACTGAAGCTTTCTTT. The chain combines TRBV25-1 with TRBJ1-1; TRBD1 matches 8 bases. From germline, CDR1 is MGHDK and CDR2 SYGVNS. V trimming: 3 bases; J trimming: 2 bases; junction bases outside the gene matches: 8. CDR3 length equals 16 residues.

The chain employs TRBV12-5 and TRBJ1-1, with 7 bases lining up with TRBD1. The length of the CDR3 is 14 residues. Germline assignment: CDR1 LGHNT and CDR2 FRNRAP. V shed 2 bases and J 6 bases; nucleotides not matched to a gene: 6. The CDR3 DNA reads TGTGCTAGTGGTTTGTCCACTACAGGGGCTGAAGCTTTCTTT. Amino acids: CASGLSTTGAEAFF.

The rearrangement uses TRBV16 and TRBJ1-2; no clear D gene. This CDR3 comprises 14 residues. Germline loops: CDR1 KGHSY, CDR2 FQNENV. Trimming pared 0 bases from V and 1 base from J, leaving 6 bases between. CDR3 nucleotides: TGTGCCAGCAGCCAATCTGTCCTTAACTATGGCTACACCTTC. This encodes CASSQSVLNYGYTF.